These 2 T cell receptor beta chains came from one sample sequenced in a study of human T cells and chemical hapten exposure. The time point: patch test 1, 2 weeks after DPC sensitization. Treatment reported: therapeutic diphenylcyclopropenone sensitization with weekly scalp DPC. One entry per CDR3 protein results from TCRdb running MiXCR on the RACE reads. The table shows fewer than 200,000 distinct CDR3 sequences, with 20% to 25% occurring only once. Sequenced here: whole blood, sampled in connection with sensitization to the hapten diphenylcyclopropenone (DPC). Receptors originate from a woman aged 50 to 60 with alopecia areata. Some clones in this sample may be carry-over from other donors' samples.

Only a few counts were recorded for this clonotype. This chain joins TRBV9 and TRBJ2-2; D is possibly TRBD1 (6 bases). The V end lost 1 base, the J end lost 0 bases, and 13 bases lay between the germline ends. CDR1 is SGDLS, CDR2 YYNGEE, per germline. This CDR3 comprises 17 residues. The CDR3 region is CASSVPRGIANTGELFF. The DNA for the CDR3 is TGTGCCAGCAGCGTACCCAGGGGCATCGCGAACACCGGGGAGCTGTTTTTT.

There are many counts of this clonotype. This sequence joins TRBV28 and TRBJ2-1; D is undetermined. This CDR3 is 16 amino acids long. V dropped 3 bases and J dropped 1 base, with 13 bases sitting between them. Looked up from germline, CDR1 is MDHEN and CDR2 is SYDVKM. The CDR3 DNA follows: TGTGCCAGCAGTTTTCTCGGGCCTGGATCCTACAATGAGCAGTTCTTC. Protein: CASSFLGPGSYNEQFF.